This T cell receptor beta chain was recorded in a study of identical twins. One entry per CDR3 protein results from TCRdb running MiXCR on the 5' RACE reads. Of about 530,000 distinct CDR3 sequences listed, around 15% were seen once; the top ten hold less than 0.5%. Germline V gives CDR1 MNHNY, CDR2 SVGAGI (reference sequence). Trimming removed 8 bases from V and 3 bases from J, with 8 bases in between. The CDR3 extends over 12 amino acids. Another study also made use of these data, one on yellow fever vaccine responses in identical twins.

The V call is TRBV6-6, the J call TRBJ1-5; D unresolved. What was sequenced was CD4+ T cells sorted from blood. The clonotype originates from a woman younger than 35 in good health. This CDR3 reads CASGRANQPQHF. In DNA, the CDR3 is TGTGCCAGCGGAAGAGCCAATCAGCCCCAGCATTTT.